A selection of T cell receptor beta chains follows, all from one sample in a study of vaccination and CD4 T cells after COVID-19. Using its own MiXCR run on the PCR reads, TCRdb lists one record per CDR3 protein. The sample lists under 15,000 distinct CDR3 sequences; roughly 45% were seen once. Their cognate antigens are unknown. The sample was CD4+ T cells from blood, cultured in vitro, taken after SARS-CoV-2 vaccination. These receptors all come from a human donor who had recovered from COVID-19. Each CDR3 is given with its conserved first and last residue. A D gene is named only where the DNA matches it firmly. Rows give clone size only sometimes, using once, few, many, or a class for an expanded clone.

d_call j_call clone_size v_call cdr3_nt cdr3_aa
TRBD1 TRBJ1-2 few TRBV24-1 TGTGCCACCAGTGACCGCCGGACAGGGAGCGTCTACACCTTC CATSDRRTGSVYTF
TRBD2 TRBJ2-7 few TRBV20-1 TGCAGTGCAAGGACTAGCGGGAACTCCTACGAGCAGTACTTC CSARTSGNSYEQYF
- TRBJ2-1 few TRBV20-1 TGCAGTGCAGCCGGGACTTTAGGTAATGAGCAGTTCTTC CSAAGTLGNEQFF
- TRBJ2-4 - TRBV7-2 TGTGCCAGCAGCCGCCCACCCCCGGACATTCAGTACTTC CASSRPPPDIQYF
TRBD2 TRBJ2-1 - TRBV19 TGTGCCAGTAGTAGCCTACTAGCGGGATTTAGGGATGAGCAGTTCTTC CASSSLLAGFRDEQFF
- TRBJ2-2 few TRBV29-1 TGCAGCGCCAGGGACACCGGGGAGCTGTTTTTT CSARDTGELFF
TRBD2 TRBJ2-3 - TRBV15 TGTGCCACCAGCAGAGATCTCGGGGGGGGCGCGACAGATACGCAGTATTTT CATSRDLGGGATDTQYF
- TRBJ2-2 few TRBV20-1 TGCAGTGCTAGTTTCAGTAACACCGGGGAGCTGTTTTTT CSASFSNTGELFF
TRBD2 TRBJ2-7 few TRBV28 TGTGCCAGCAGTTTAGGGGGTCCGGGACTAGCTTCCGAGCAGTACTTC CASSLGGPGLASEQYF
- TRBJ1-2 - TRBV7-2 TGTGCCAGCAGCTTCAGGGGAATAAATGGCTACACCTTC CASSFRGINGYTF
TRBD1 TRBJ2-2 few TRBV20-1 TGCAGTGCTATTTATCCGGGACAGGGGACCGGGGAGCTGTTTTTT CSAIYPGQGTGELFF
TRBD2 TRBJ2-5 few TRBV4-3 TGCGCCAGCAGCCTCGGACTAGCGGGAGGGCGGGAGACCCAGTACTTC CASSLGLAGGRETQYF
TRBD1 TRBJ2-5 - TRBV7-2 TGTGCCAGCAGCTTAATGGGGACAGGGGGCCCAGAGACCCAGTACTTC CASSLMGTGGPETQYF
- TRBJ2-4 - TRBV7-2 TGTGCCAGCAGCTTATATGGGACAATGCTAGCCAAAAACATTCAGTACTTC CASSLYGTMLAKNIQYF
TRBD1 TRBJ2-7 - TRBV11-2 TGTGCCAGCAGCTTTGGACAGGTGGGAAACGAGCAGTACTTC CASSFGQVGNEQYF
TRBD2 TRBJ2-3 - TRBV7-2 TGTGCCAGCAGCTTACGCGGGGGGGGAACAGATACGCAGTATTTT CASSLRGGGTDTQYF
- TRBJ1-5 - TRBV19 TGTGCCAGTAGTCCCGACACGGGAGGCAATCAGCCCCGGCATTTT CASSPDTGGNQPRHF
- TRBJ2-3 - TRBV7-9 TGTGCCAGCAGCTCCGGCGTGGGACGGGAGTCAGATACGCAGTATTTT CASSSGVGRESDTQYF
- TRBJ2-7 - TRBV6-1 TGTGCCAGCAGTAGCCGGGGTGGGGGGGCTAGAAACGAGCAGTACTTC CASSSRGGGARNEQYF
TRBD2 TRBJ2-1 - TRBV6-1 TGTGCCAGCAGACTCGGGACTAGCGAGGTAGGAGAGCAGTTCTTC CASRLGTSEVGEQFF
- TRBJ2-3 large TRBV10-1 TGCGCCAGCAGTGACCCCCGGCGGGGCACAGATACGCAGTATTTT CASSDPRRGTDTQYF
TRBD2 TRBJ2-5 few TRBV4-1 TGCGCCAGCAGCCAAGGGGAAACTAGCGGGAGGGGAGAGACCCAGTACTTC CASSQGETSGRGETQYF
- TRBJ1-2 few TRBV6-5 TGTGCCAGCAGTTACTGGAGCGGGAGGGATAACTATGGCTACACCTTC CASSYWSGRDNYGYTF
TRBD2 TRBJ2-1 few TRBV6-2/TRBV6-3 TGTGCCAGCTCTATAATAGCGGGAGTTAACAATGAGCAGTTCTTC CASSIIAGVNNEQFF
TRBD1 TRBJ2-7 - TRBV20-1 TGCAGCTCGGACGCGGGACAGGGGACCAGCGAGCAGTACTTC CSSDAGQGTSEQYF
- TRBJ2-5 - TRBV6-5 TGTGCCAGCAGTTACGAGAAAGGGGGGACCCAGTACTTC CASSYEKGGTQYF
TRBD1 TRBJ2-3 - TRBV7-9 TGCGCCAGCAGCTTGGAGGCAGGGGGTGACACAGATACGCAGTATTTT CASSLEAGGDTDTQYF
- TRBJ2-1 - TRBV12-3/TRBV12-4 TGTGCCAGCAGTTTCTCGGGAGAGCAGTTCTTC CASSFSGEQFF
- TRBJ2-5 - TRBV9 TGTGCCAGCAGCGTAGGGGCCGGTGGGTCCCAGTACTTC CASSVGAGGSQYF